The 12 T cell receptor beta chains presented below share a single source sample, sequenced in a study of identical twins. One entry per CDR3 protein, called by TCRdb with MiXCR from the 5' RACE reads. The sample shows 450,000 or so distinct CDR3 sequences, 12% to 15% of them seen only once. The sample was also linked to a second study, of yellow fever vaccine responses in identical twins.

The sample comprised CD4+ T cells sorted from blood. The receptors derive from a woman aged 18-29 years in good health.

The CDR3 nucleotides are TGTGCCAGCAGCAAGGGCGGGACAGTTGCCTACGAGCAGTACTTC. Translated: CASSKGGTVAYEQYF. The chain employs TRBV6-1 and TRBJ2-7; possibly TRBD1 for D (7 bases). CDR1 MNHNS and CDR2 SASEGT come from the germline V gene. CDR3 length equals 15 residues. Trimming cost V 6 bases and J 2 bases, with 17 bases left between them.

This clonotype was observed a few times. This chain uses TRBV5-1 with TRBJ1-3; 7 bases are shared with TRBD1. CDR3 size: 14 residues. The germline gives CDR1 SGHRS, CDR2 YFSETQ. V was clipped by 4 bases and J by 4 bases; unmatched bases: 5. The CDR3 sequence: CASSIGTEGNTIYF. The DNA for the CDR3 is TGCGCCAGCAGCATCGGGACAGAAGGAAACACCATATATTTT.

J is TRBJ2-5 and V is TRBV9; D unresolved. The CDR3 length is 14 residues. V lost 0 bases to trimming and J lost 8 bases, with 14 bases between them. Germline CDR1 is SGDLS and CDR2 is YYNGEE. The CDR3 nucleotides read TGTGCCAGCAGCGTAGATGCAGGTGCCTTTACCCAGTACTTC. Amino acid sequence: CASSVDAGAFTQYF.

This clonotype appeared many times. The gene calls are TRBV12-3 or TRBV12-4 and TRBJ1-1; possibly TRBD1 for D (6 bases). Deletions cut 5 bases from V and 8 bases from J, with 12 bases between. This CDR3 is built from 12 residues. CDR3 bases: TGTGCCAGCAGTCACAGGGTAGGCGAAGCTTTCTTT. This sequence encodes CASSHRVGEAFF.

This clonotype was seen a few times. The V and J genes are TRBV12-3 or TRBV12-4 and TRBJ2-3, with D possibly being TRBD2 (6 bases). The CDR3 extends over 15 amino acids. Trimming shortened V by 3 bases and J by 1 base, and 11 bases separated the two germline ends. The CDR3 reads CASSFSASGTDTQYF. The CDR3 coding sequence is TGTGCCAGCAGTTTTAGTGCTAGCGGCACAGATACGCAGTATTTT.

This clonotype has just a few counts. The CDR3 DNA reads TGTGCCAGCAGTGAAATAGCGAGGAGCTCCTACAATGAGCAGTTCTTC. It is translated as CASSEIARSSYNEQFF. J is TRBJ2-1 and V is TRBV2; tentative D call: TRBD2 (5 bases). Germline-derived CDR1 and CDR2 are SNHLY and FYNNEI. The CDR3 totals 16 residues. The V end lost 2 bases, the J end lost 0 bases, and 11 bases lay between the germline ends.

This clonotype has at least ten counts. CDR3 sequence: CASSPLGETQYF. The CDR3 coding sequence is TGTGCCAGCAGCCCCTTGGGGGAGACCCAGTACTTC. The chain uses TRBV18 and TRBJ2-5; D remains ambiguous. The CDR3 is 12 amino acids. V shed 8 bases and J shed 5 bases, with 12 bases lying between them. From germline, CDR1 is KGHSH and CDR2 LQKENI.

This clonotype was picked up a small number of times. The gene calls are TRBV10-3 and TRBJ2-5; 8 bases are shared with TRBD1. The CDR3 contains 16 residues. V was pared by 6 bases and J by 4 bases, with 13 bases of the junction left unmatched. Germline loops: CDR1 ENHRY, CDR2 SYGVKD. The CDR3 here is CAIRSTTGGSRETQYF. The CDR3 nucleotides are TGTGCCATCAGGTCCACCACAGGGGGTTCGAGAGAGACCCAGTACTTC.

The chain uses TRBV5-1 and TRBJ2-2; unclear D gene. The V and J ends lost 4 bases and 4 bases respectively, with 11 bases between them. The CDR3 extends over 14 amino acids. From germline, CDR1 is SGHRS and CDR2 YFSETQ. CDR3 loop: CASSPRPGTGELFF. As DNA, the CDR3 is TGCGCCAGCAGCCCGCGACCGGGCACCGGGGAGCTGTTTTTT.

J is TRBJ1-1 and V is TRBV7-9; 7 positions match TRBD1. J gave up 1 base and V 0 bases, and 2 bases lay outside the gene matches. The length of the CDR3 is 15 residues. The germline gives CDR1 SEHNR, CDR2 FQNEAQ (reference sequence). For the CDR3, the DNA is TGTGCCAGCAGCTTAGCGAGGGACAGGAACACTGAAGCTTTCTTT. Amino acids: CASSLARDRNTEAFF.

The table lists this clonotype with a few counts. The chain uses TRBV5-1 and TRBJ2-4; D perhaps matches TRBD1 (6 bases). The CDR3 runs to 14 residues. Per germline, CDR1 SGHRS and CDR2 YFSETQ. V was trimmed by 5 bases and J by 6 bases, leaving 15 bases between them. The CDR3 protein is CASRKNQGINIQYF. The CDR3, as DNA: TGCGCCAGCAGGAAAAACCAGGGGATAAACATTCAGTACTTC.

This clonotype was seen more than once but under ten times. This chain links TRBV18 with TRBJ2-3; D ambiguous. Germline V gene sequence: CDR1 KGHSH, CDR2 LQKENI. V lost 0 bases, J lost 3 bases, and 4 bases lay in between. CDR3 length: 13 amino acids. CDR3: CASSPPETDTQYF. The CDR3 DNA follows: TGTGCCAGCTCACCACCGGAAACAGATACGCAGTATTTT.